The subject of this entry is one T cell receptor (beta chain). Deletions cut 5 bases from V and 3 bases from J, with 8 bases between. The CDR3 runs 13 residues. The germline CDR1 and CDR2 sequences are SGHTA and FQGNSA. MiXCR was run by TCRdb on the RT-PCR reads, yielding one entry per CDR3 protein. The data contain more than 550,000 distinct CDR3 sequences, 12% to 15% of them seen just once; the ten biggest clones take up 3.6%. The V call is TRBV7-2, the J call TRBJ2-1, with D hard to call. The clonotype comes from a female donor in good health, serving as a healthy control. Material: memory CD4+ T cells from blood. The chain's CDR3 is CASSTHIYNEQFF. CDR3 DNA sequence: TGTGCCAGCAGCACACATATCTACAATGAGCAGTTCTTC.